Each of the 26 T cell receptor beta chains below was sequenced from the same sample in a study of PD-1 blockade in classical Hodgkin lymphoma. Using immunoSEQ multiplex PCR, the repertoire was profiled, and TCRdb retains in-frame clones only, with some absent. The sample lists 12,000 to 15,000 clones, 85% to 90% occurring once. Each patient relapsed following autologous stem cell transplantation, and prior brentuximab vedotin exposure differed. The sample here was peripheral blood mononuclear cells (PBMCs), taken at baseline. Source of these receptors: a human donor with classical Hodgkin lymphoma.

The CDR3 loop reads CASRLDPPGELFF. CDR3 DNA sequence: TGTGCCAGCAGACTCGACCCCCCCGGGGAGCTGTTTTTT. The chain employs TRBV7-9 and TRBJ2-2; no firm D call. The V gene lost 6 bases and the J gene lost 6 bases, with 11 bases spanning the gap. CDR3 length equals 13 residues. From germline, CDR1 is SEHNR and CDR2 FQNEAQ (reference sequence).

The V and J genes are TRBV7-2 and TRBJ1-1, with 10 bases identical to TRBD1. Germline CDR1 and CDR2: SGHTA and FQGNSA. Trimming removed 5 bases from V and 2 bases from J; junction bases left unmatched: 5. This CDR3 comprises 15 residues. CDR3 sequence: CASSVRDRGNTEAFF. CDR3 nucleotide sequence: TGTGCCAGCAGCGTCCGGGACAGGGGCAACACTGAAGCTTTCTTT.

This clone is a singleton in its sample. J is TRBJ2-3 and V is TRBV27; D is uncertain. Deletions cut 6 bases from V and 0 bases from J, with 13 bases between. Germline values: CDR1 MNHEY, CDR2 SMNVEV (reference sequence). This CDR3 has 15 residues. In DNA, the CDR3 is TGTGCCAGCAGCCCATTTTTCTCTAGCACAGATACGCAGTATTTT. Its protein is CASSPFFSSTDTQYF.

This chain links TRBV7-9 with TRBJ1-1, with TRBD1 matching 8 bases. Unmatched junction bases numbered 12, after V lost 1 base and J lost 5 bases. The CDR3 runs 17 residues. Germline lookup yields CDR1 SEHNR and CDR2 FQNEAQ (reference sequence). Written as DNA, the CDR3 is TGTGCCAGCAGCTTAGGCCCGATACAGGGGGTAACAACTGAAGCTTTCTTT. Its protein product is CASSLGPIQGVTTEAFF.

V and J are TRBV4-3 and TRBJ2-3; TRBD2 might be the D (5 bases). V was shortened by 3 bases and J by 7 bases, with 14 bases between the two germline ends. Germline values: CDR1 LGHNA, CDR2 YSLEER. This CDR3 spans 14 amino acids. CDR3 protein: CASSHSQPGNTQYF. The CDR3 nucleotides read TGCGCCAGCAGCCATTCCCAGCCCGGGAATACGCAGTATTTT.

V usage is TRBV7-9 and J usage is TRBJ1-1; no definite D call. CDR1 is SEHNR and CDR2 is FQNEAQ in the germline V gene (reference sequence). Trimming stripped 5 bases from V and 3 bases from J, with 10 bases between. The CDR3 sequence is 13 residues long. CDR3: CASSPSWDTEAFF. In DNA form, the CDR3 reads TGTGCCAGCAGCCCCTCATGGGACACTGAAGCTTTCTTT.

The chain couples TRBV18 to TRBJ1-1; D ambiguous. This CDR3 is built from 16 residues. V was shortened by 2 bases and J by 2 bases, with 15 bases between the two germline ends. Looked up from germline, CDR1 is KGHSH and CDR2 is LQKENI. CDR3 residues: CASSPWFGQQNTEAFF. CDR3 in DNA: TGTGCCAGCTCACCATGGTTCGGCCAGCAAAACACTGAAGCTTTCTTT. Full variable domain (rest looked up from reference TRBV18 and TRBJ1-1): NAGVMQNPRHLVRRRGQEARLRCSPMKGHSHVYWYRQLPEEGLKFMVYLQKENIIDESGMPKERFSAEFPKEGPSILRIQQVVRGDSAAYFCASSPWFGQQNTEAFFGQGTRLTVV.

The V gene is TRBV21-1, the J gene TRBJ2-1; TRBD1 reflects the table's D call only, with no check against the DNA. TRBV21-1 is annotated as a pseudogene. The CDR3 runs 15 residues. CDR3 sequence (DNA): TGTGCCAGCAGCAAAGGTCAGTTCCGCTACAATGAGCAGTTCTTC. Amino acids: CASSKGQFRYNEQFF.

This chain links TRBV7-9 with TRBJ1-6; D unresolved. This CDR3 is 12 amino acids long. CDR1 and CDR2 from the germline V gene are SEHNR and FQNEAQ (reference sequence). With 1 base removed from V and 13 bases from J, the gap between germline ends came to 8 bases. The CDR3 sequence: CASSLDVPPLHF. Here the CDR3 DNA reads TGTGCCAGCAGCTTAGACGTCCCCCCCCTCCACTTT.

This chain links TRBV5-1 with TRBJ2-7; 7 bases align to TRBD1. Germline values: CDR1 SGHRS, CDR2 YFSETQ. The trim removed 5 bases at V and 5 bases at J, leaving 7 bases unmatched. The CDR3 length is 13 residues. The CDR3 loop reads CASRAGTVNEQYF. In nucleotides, the CDR3 is TGCGCCAGCAGGGCCGGGACAGTAAACGAGCAGTACTTC.

The chain employs TRBV28 and TRBJ2-2, with TRBD2 matching 7 bases. The CDR3 has 14 residues. With V trimmed by 10 bases and J by 4 bases, 9 bases remained unmatched. The germline CDR1 and CDR2 sequences are MDHEN and SYDVKM. The CDR3 bases are TGTGCCACCGGGGGAGGGAGGGCCACCGGGGAGCTGTTTTTT. Amino acid sequence: CATGGGRATGELFF. The full variable domain, rest sourced from reference TRBV28 and TRBJ2-2, is DVKVTQSSRYLVKRTGEKVFLECVQDMDHENMFWYRQDPGLGLRLIYFSYDVKMKEKGDIPEGYSVSREKKERFSLILESASTNQTSMYLCATGGGRATGELFFGEGSRLTVL.

The V and J genes are TRBV28 and TRBJ2-3; D is unclear. From germline, CDR1 is MDHEN and CDR2 SYDVKM. The CDR3 contains 11 residues. Trimming pared 3 bases from V and 5 bases from J, leaving 3 bases between. The CDR3 DNA reads TGTGCCAGCAGTTTTAGAGATACGCAGTATTTT. Protein sequence: CASSFRDTQYF.

This chain links TRBV9 with TRBJ2-1; weak D call: TRBD2 (6 bases). CDR3 length equals 13 residues. The germline V gene encodes CDR1 SGDLS and CDR2 YYNGEE. V was clipped by 3 bases and J by 7 bases, with 11 bases between them. This CDR3 reads CASSARLVNEQFF. In DNA form, the CDR3 reads TGTGCCAGCAGCGCCAGACTAGTTAATGAGCAGTTCTTC.

V usage is TRBV27 and J usage is TRBJ2-7; D is perhaps TRBD1 or TRBD2 (5 bases each). The CDR3 runs to 14 residues. Germline CDR1 reads MNHEY; CDR2 reads SMNVEV (reference sequence). V was pared by 5 bases and J by 1 base, with 12 bases between. CDR3 in amino acids: CASSIGTGSYEQYF. In nucleotides, the CDR3 is TGTGCCAGCAGTATTGGGACGGGATCCTACGAGCAGTACTTC.

This chain connects TRBV5-4 to TRBJ2-1; D remains ambiguous. From germline, CDR1 is SGHNT and CDR2 YYREEE (reference sequence). This CDR3 is 13 amino acids long. The V end lost 4 bases, the J end lost 5 bases, and 10 bases lay between the germline ends. This chain's CDR3 is CASSTGVDNEQFF. In DNA, the CDR3 is TGTGCCAGCAGCACCGGAGTTGACAATGAGCAGTTCTTC. The whole variable domain, remainder taken from reference TRBV5-4 and TRBJ2-1, is ETGVTQSPTHLIKTRGQQVTLRCSSQSGHNTVSWYQQALGQGPQFIFQYYREEENGRGNFPPRFSGLQFPNYSSELNVNALELDDSALYLCASSTGVDNEQFFGPGTRLTVL.

The J gene is TRBJ2-1, the V gene TRBV5-1; D unresolved. Germline loops: CDR1 SGHRS, CDR2 YFSETQ. The CDR3 extends over 12 amino acids. V lost 2 bases to trimming and J lost 2 bases, with 2 bases between them. DNA of the CDR3: TGCGCCAGCAGCTTTACCTACAATGAGCAGTTCTTC. It yields the protein CASSFTYNEQFF.

This chain uses TRBV14 with TRBJ2-7; D possibly corresponds to TRBD2 (5 bases). The germline V gene has CDR1 SGHDN and CDR2 FVKESK. V dropped 0 bases and J dropped 5 bases, with 8 bases sitting between them. The CDR3 has 13 amino acids. Written as DNA, the CDR3 is TGTGCCAGCAGCCAAGAATTCGGGGACGAGCAGTACTTC. The encoded protein is CASSQEFGDEQYF.

CDR3 amino acids: CASSSGKVGRDTDTQYF. The DNA for the CDR3 is TGTGCCAGCAGCTCGGGAAAGGTTGGCAGAGACACAGATACGCAGTATTTT. The chain employs TRBV7-6 and TRBJ2-3; D might be TRBD2 (5 bases). V was cut by 4 bases and J by 2 bases, with 19 bases left in between. CDR1 and CDR2 from the germline V gene are SGHVS and FNYEAQ. This CDR3 region has 17 residues.

In its sample, this clone was seen a few times. The gene calls are TRBV10-3 and TRBJ2-1; D gene uncertain. CDR1 is ENHRY, CDR2 SYGVKD, per germline. The CDR3 extends over 16 amino acids. V was clipped by 0 bases and J by 7 bases, with 16 bases between them. Here the CDR3 reads CAISESGLGLGNEQFF. As DNA, the CDR3 is TGTGCCATCAGTGAGTCCGGGCTAGGTCTTGGTAATGAGCAGTTCTTC.

The V and J genes are TRBV7-9 and TRBJ2-1; the match to TRBD2 covers 8 bases. CDR3 length: 17 residues. The trim removed 0 bases at V and 2 bases at J, leaving 6 bases unmatched. Germline CDR1 reads SEHNR; CDR2 reads FQNEAQ (reference sequence). CDR3 sequence (DNA): TGTGCCAGCAGCTTAGCGCGTGGTAGCGGGACCTACAATGAGCAGTTCTTC. Its translation is CASSLARGSGTYNEQFF.

This clone appeared a few times. This chain connects TRBV19 to TRBJ2-7; D ambiguous. This CDR3 comprises 14 residues. Trimming removed 3 bases at V and 0 bases at J, with 9 bases between. Looked up from germline, CDR1 is LNHDA and CDR2 is SQIVND (reference sequence). CDR3 nucleotide sequence: TGTGCCAGTAGTATGGGATTAGGCTCCTACGAGCAGTACTTC. Encoded protein: CASSMGLGSYEQYF.

This clone came up once. The chain has TRBV11-1 and TRBJ2-5; possible D gene TRBD2, 7 bases. The CDR3 loop spans 14 amino acids. Germline V gene data show CDR1 as SGHAT and CDR2 as FQDESV (reference sequence). V was trimmed by 6 bases and J by 3 bases, leaving 14 bases between them. The CDR3 bases are TGTGCCAGCAGTTCGGACAGCGGGAAAGAGACCCAGTACTTC. Residues: CASSSDSGKETQYF.

This chain links TRBV6-1 with TRBJ2-5, with D possibly TRBD1 on 6 matching bases. This CDR3 contains 15 residues. CDR1 is MNHNS and CDR2 is SASEGT in the germline V gene. The V end was cut by 5 bases, the J end by 2 bases, with 15 bases between. As DNA, the CDR3 is TGTGCCAGCAGTAAGCGTTCAGGGGTACAAGAGACCCAGTACTTC. Translating gives CASSKRSGVQETQYF.

A single count supports this clone. V and J are TRBV2 and TRBJ2-5; 7 bases align to TRBD2. J lost 4 bases, V lost 2 bases, and 4 bases had no gene match. This CDR3 spans 14 amino acids. Germline CDR1 and CDR2: SNHLY and FYNNEI. CDR3 sequence (DNA): TGTGCCAGCAGTGAAACACCTAGCGGAGAGACCCAGTACTTC. As protein: CASSETPSGETQYF.

The rearrangement uses TRBV4-3 and TRBJ2-7; 9 bases map to TRBD1. Trimming cost V 2 bases and J 1 base; bases outside gene matches: 3. Germline V gives CDR1 LGHNA, CDR2 YSLEER. The CDR3 runs to 15 residues. The CDR3: CASSQRQGESYEQYF. The DNA of the CDR3 is TGCGCCAGCAGCCAACGACAGGGGGAGTCCTACGAGCAGTACTTC.

The chain has TRBV7-2 and TRBJ2-1, with D unclear. This CDR3 spans 14 amino acids. Germline loops: CDR1 SGHTA, CDR2 FQGNSA. With 5 bases removed from V and 0 bases from J, the gap between germline ends came to 8 bases. The CDR3 spells CASSVISSYNEQFF. In nucleotides, the CDR3 is TGTGCCAGCAGCGTCATTAGCTCCTACAATGAGCAGTTCTTC.